Each of the 5 T cell receptor beta chains below was sequenced from the same sample in a study of control samples from healthy donors and cancer patients. The table came from immunoSEQ multiplex PCR; TCRdb's copy has only in-frame clones and leaves some out. The sample yields about 94,000 clones, about nine tenths seen once. The sequencing sample was made of blood. These receptors all stem from a woman aged 18 to 35 in good health.

V and J are TRBV12-5 and TRBJ2-3; maybe TRBD2 (5 bases). This CDR3 contains 17 residues. The ends were cut back, 1 base at V and 3 bases at J, with 17 bases in the middle. Germline V lookup: CDR1 LGHNT, CDR2 FRNRAP. The CDR3 DNA follows: TGTGCTAGTGGTTTGGCCTACGCTAGCATTGGGACAGATACGCAGTATTTT. This gives the protein CASGLAYASIGTDTQYF.

The sample holds a few counts of this clone. The chain uses TRBV9 and TRBJ1-2, with D unclear. The CDR3 covers 12 residues. Germline values: CDR1 SGDLS, CDR2 YYNGEE. The V end lost 4 bases, the J end lost 6 bases, and 10 bases lay between the germline ends. Here the CDR3 reads CASSIDQDGYTF. CDR3 nucleotides: TGTGCCAGCAGCATCGACCAAGATGGCTACACCTTC. Full variable domain (rest looked up from reference TRBV9 and TRBJ1-2): DSGVTQTPKHLITATGQRVTLRCSPRSGDLSVYWYQQSLDQGLQFLIQYYNGEERAKGNILERFSAQQFPDLHSELNLSSLELGDSALYFCASSIDQDGYTFGSGTRLTVV.

V usage is TRBV10-2 and J usage is TRBJ2-6; D gene ambiguous. Looked up from germline, CDR1 is WSHSY and CDR2 is SAAADI. The CDR3 spans 17 residues. The V gene lost 3 bases and the J gene lost 4 bases, with 16 bases spanning the gap. CDR3 nucleotides: TGCGCCAGCAGTGATTCTTTTCGGTTGAGCGGGGCCAACGTCCTGACTTTC. Its translation: CASSDSFRLSGANVLTF.

The chain links TRBV5-8 to TRBJ1-6, with D tentatively TRBD1 (5 bases). The germline CDR1 and CDR2 sequences are SGHTS and YDEGEE. The CDR3 spans 14 residues. The V end was cut by 1 base, the J end by 10 bases, with 12 bases between. CDR3 nucleotide sequence: TGTGCCAGCAGCTTGAAGGGACCCCAGTCACCCCTCCACTTT. This translates into CASSLKGPQSPLHF. Looking up the rest from reference TRBV5-8 and TRBJ1-6 gives the full variable domain: EAGVTQSPTHLIKTRGQQATLRCSPISGHTSVYWYQQALGLGLQFLLWYDEGEERNRGNFPPRFSGRQFPNYSSELNVNALELEDSALYLCASSLKGPQSPLHFGNGTRLTVT.

As DNA, the CDR3 is TGTGCCAGTAGGTCTAAGTGGCAGAACACTGAAGCTTTCTTT. Translated, it gives CASRSKWQNTEAFF. The rearrangement uses TRBV19 and TRBJ1-1; D remains unclear. Looked up from germline, CDR1 is LNHDA and CDR2 is SQIVND (reference sequence). V lost 6 bases to trimming and J lost 1 base, with 12 bases between them. This CDR3 comprises 14 residues.